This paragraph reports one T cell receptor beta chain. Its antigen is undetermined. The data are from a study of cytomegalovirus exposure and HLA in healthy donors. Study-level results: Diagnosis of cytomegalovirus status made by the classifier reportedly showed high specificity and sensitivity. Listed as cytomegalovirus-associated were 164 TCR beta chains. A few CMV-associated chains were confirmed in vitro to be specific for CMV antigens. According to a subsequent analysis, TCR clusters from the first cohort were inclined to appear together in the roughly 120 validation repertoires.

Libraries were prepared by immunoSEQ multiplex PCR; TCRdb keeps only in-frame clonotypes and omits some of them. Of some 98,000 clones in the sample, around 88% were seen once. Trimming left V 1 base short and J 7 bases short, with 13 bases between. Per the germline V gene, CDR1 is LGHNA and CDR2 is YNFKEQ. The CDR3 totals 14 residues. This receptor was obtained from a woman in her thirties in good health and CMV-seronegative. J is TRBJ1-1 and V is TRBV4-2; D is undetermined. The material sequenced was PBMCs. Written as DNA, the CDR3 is TGTGCCAGCAGCCAAGCATCCGCGCTGGTTGAAGCTTTCTTT. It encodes CASSQASALVEAFF.